This T cell receptor beta chain was recorded in a study of blood T cell repertoires in COVID-19. At the level of the study: Samples came from the United States, Italy and Spain, spanning acute and convalescent COVID-19. PBMCs, B-cell-depleted T cells, or T cells provided the cDNA or gDNA that made up the material.

Source study methods: Using reference gene primer amplification, nucleated cell counts were estimated. Repertoires were generated with immunoSEQ multiplex PCR, while TCRdb's copy carries only in-frame clones and drops some. The V and J calls and the clone size are those of that table, but D and trimming were determined from the DNA. This table has some 290,000 clones, less than 85% appearing once. J gave up 2 bases and V 3 bases, and 3 bases lay outside the gene matches. Germline V CDR1 and CDR2: MDHEN, SYDVKM. The CDR3 covers 15 residues. Sequenced input: peripheral blood. The chain recombines TRBV28 with TRBJ2-7; 11 nucleotides line up with TRBD2. This receptor was identified in a man between 60 and 75 years old who had recovered from COVID-19. The CDR3 loop is CASSFTSGGTYEQYF. In DNA form, the CDR3 reads TGTGCCAGCAGTTTCACTAGCGGGGGTACCTACGAGCAGTACTTC.